The rows below give T cell receptor beta chains drawn from one sample of a study of PD-1 blockade in classical Hodgkin lymphoma. Clones were sequenced by immunoSEQ multiplex PCR, and TCRdb holds only the in-frame ones, with some missing. The repertoire holds 20,000 to 25,000 clones, nearly 90% seen once, with more than 0.2% in the top ten. Sequenced: CD4+ T cells from blood. The receptors here all came from a human donor with classical Hodgkin lymphoma. Each CDR3 is given with its conserved first and last residue. Each record gives: clone size, J gene, D gene, V gene, CDR3 protein, CDR3 DNA. The D gene is left open where the match is weak. Where a row states a size, it is once, few, many or the class of an expanded clone; other rows omit it.

>.|TRBJ2-1|TRBD1|TRBV29-1
CSVDGQGQYNEQFF
TGCAGCGTTGATGGACAGGGGCAGTACAATGAGCAGTTCTTC
>.|TRBJ1-3|.|TRBV7-2
CASSFRASGNTIYF
TGTGCCAGCAGCTTTCGGGCCTCTGGAAACACCATATATTTT
>.|TRBJ2-1|.|TRBV19
CASSRWDEQFF
TGTGCCAGTAGTCGTTGGGATGAGCAGTTCTTC
>few|TRBJ2-7|.|TRBV2
CASRSDRNSYEQYF
TGTGCCAGCAGAAGTGACAGGAACTCCTACGAGCAGTACTTC
>.|TRBJ2-7|.|TRBV28
CASSWDSYEQYF
TGTGCCAGCAGTTGGGACTCCTACGAGCAGTACTTC
>.|TRBJ2-3|TRBD1|TRBV29-1
CSVRTGTADTQYF
TGCAGCGTAAGGACAGGGACGGCGGATACGCAGTATTTT
>few|TRBJ1-1|.|TRBV7-9
CASSLTNENTEAFF
TGTGCCAGCAGCTTGACCAACGAGAACACTGAAGCTTTCTTT
>once|TRBJ1-2|TRBD1|TRBV2
CASTGTGNYGYTF
TGTGCCAGCACCGGGACAGGGAACTATGGCTACACCTTC
>.|TRBJ2-7|.|TRBV5-8
CASRRVGQEQYF
TGTGCCAGCAGAAGAGTCGGTCAGGAGCAGTACTTC
>.|TRBJ2-7|.|TRBV6-5
CATRRGLSYEQYF
TGTGCCACCAGACGGGGCCTATCCTACGAGCAGTACTTC
>.|TRBJ2-1|.|TRBV6-5
CASTFRDEQFF
TGTGCCAGCACCTTCCGGGATGAGCAGTTCTTC
>.|TRBJ2-3|.|TRBV7-2
CASSLVLVDTQYF
TGTGCCAGCAGCTTAGTTTTGGTAGATACGCAGTATTTT
>.|TRBJ2-7|.|TRBV7-9
CASSFRDRTHEQYF
TGTGCCAGCAGCTTCAGGGATAGGACCCACGAGCAGTACTTC
>once|TRBJ2-3|TRBD2|TRBV7-8
CASSLGLALTDTQYF
TGTGCCAGCAGCCTGGGACTAGCCCTAACAGATACGCAGTATTTT
>.|TRBJ1-3|.|TRBV9
CASSVEGSSGNTIYF
TGTGCCAGCAGCGTAGAGGGCAGCTCTGGAAACACCATATATTTT
>.|TRBJ1-6|.|TRBV4-3
CASSQQMANSPLHF
TGCGCCAGCAGCCAGCAGATGGCTAATTCACCCCTCCACTTT
>.|TRBJ2-2|.|TRBV7-2
CASTQRGGVSTGELFF
TGTGCCAGCACTCAACGTGGCGGAGTATCCACCGGGGAGCTGTTTTTT
>.|TRBJ2-3|.|TRBV19
CASSIDQGNTQYF
TGTGCCAGTAGTATAGATCAAGGGAATACGCAGTATTTT
>.|TRBJ1-2|.|TRBV14
CASSQEQGLMSGYTF
TGTGCCAGCAGCCAAGAGCAGGGGCTAATGAGTGGCTACACCTTC
>.|TRBJ1-2|.|TRBV6-5
CASRPTTGYGYTF
TGTGCCAGCAGACCCACCACAGGCTATGGCTACACCTTC
>.|TRBJ2-5|.|TRBV11-3
CASSLVVAGAPETQYF
TGTGCCAGCAGCTTAGTAGTGGCGGGGGCCCCCGAGACCCAGTACTTC
>.|TRBJ1-4|TRBD1|TRBV11-2
CASSLARTGSEKLFF
TGTGCCAGCAGCCTGGCAAGGACAGGGAGTGAAAAACTGTTTTTT
>few|TRBJ1-2|.|TRBV5-4
CATLAKGDPSYGYTF
TGTGCCACCCTAGCCAAGGGGGACCCCTCCTATGGCTACACCTTC
>.|TRBJ2-5|.|TRBV5-1
CASSGLTGIQETQYF
TGCGCCAGCAGCGGACTAACAGGGATCCAAGAGACCCAGTACTTC
>once|TRBJ2-1|TRBD2|TRBV11-3
CASSFALAGGWGNEQFF
TGTGCCAGCAGCTTTGCTCTAGCGGGAGGTTGGGGCAATGAGCAGTTCTTC
>.|TRBJ1-4|.|TRBV27
CASSLGRRREKLFF
TGTGCCAGCAGTTTGGGACGTCGTAGGGAAAAACTGTTTTTT
>.|TRBJ2-4|.|TRBV4-3
CASSQEYGGNSDIQYF
TGCGCCAGCAGCCAAGAGTATGGGGGGAACTCCGACATTCAGTACTTC
>.|TRBJ1-6|TRBD1|TRBV9
CASSAGGQGDSPLHF
TGTGCCAGCAGCGCCGGGGGGCAGGGGGACTCACCCCTCCACTTT
>.|TRBJ2-1|.|TRBV18
CASSPQGFEQFF
TGTGCCAGCTCACCCCAGGGGTTTGAGCAGTTCTTC